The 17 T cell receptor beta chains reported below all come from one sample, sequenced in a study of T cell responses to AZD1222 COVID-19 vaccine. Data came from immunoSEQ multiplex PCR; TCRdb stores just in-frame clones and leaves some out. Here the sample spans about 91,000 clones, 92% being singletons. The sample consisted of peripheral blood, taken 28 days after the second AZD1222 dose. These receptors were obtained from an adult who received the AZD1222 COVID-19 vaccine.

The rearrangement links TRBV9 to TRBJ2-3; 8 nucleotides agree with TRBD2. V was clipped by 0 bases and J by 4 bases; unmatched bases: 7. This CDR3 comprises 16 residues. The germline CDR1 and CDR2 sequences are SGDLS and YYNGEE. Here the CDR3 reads CASSVVTGGPADTQYF. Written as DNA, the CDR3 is TGTGCCAGCAGCGTAGTAACGGGGGGGCCAGCAGATACGCAGTATTTT.

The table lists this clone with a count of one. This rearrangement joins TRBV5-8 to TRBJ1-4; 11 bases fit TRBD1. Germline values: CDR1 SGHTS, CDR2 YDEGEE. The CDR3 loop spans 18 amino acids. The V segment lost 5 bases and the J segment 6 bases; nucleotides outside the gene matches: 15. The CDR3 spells CASRDGQGAIMKDEKLFF. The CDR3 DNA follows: TGTGCCAGCAGAGATGGACAGGGGGCTATTATGAAAGATGAAAAACTGTTTTTT.

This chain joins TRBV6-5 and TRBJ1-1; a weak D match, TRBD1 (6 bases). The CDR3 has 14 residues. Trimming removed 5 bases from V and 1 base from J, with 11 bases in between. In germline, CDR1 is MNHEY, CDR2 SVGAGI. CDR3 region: CASSTGPANTEAFF. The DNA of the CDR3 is TGTGCCAGCAGTACAGGGCCGGCGAACACTGAAGCTTTCTTT.

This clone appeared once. The CDR3 region is CASTSDEKLFF. CDR3 nucleotide sequence: TGTGCCAGTACCTCGGATGAAAAACTGTTTTTT. J is TRBJ1-4 and V is TRBV19; D gene uncertain. The CDR3 totals 11 residues. Germline CDR1 LNHDA, CDR2 SQIVND (reference sequence). V was trimmed by 7 bases and J by 6 bases, leaving 6 bases between them.

The CDR3 nucleotides are TGTGCCAGCATTACTGGGACTTCGGCCGACTATGGCTACACCTTC. Amino acid sequence: CASITGTSADYGYTF. The chain combines TRBV6-5 with TRBJ1-2; possibly TRBD1 for D (5 bases). The length of the CDR3 is 15 residues. V lost 7 bases and J 3 bases, leaving 18 bases between the germline ends. The germline gives CDR1 MNHEY, CDR2 SVGAGI.

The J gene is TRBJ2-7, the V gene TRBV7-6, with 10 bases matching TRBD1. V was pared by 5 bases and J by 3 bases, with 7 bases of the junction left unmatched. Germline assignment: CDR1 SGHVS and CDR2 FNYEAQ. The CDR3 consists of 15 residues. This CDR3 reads CASSRQGAGGYEQYF. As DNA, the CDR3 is TGTGCCAGCAGCAGACAGGGGGCTGGTGGCTACGAGCAGTACTTC. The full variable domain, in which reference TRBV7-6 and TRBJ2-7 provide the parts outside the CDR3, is GAGVSQSPRYKVTKRGQDVALRCDPISGHVSLYWYRQALGQGPEFLTYFNYEAQQDKSGLPNDRFSAERPEGSISTLTIQRTEQRDSAMYRCASSRQGAGGYEQYFGPGTRLTVT.

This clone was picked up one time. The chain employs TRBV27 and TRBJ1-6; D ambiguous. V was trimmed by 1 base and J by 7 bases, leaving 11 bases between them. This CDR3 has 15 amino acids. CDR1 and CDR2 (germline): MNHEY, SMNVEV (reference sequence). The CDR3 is CASSLFYDFNSPLHF. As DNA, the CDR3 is TGTGCCAGCAGTTTATTTTACGATTTCAATTCACCCCTCCACTTT.

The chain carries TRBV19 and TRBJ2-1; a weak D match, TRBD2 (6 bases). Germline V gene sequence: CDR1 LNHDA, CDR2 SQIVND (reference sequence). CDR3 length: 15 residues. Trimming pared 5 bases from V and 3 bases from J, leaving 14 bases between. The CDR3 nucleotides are TGTGCCAGTAGTCCAACACCGGGGGACTACAATGAGCAGTTCTTC. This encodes CASSPTPGDYNEQFF.

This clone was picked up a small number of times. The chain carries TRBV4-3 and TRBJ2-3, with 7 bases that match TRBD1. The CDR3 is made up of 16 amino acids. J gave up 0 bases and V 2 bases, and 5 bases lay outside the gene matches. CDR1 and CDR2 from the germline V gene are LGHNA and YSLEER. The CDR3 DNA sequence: TGCGCCAGCAGCCAAAACCGGGACAGTAGCACAGATACGCAGTATTTT. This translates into CASSQNRDSSTDTQYF.

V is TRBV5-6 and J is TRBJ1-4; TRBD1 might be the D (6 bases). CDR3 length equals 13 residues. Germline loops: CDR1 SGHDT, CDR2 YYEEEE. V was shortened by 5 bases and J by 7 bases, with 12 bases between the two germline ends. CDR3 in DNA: TGTGCCAGCAGGGGGGGGCTTGGTGAAAAACTGTTTTTT. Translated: CASRGGLGEKLFF.

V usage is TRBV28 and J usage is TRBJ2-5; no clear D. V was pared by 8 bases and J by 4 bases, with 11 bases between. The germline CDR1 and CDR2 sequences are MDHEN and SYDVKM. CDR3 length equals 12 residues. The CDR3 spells CASFAAGETQYF. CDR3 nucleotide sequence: TGTGCCAGCTTTGCGGCAGGAGAGACCCAGTACTTC.

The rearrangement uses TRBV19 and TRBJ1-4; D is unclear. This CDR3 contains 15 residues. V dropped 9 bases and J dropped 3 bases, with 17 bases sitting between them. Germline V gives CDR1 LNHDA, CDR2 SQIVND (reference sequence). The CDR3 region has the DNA TGTGCCAGCTTCCCTGGCGGGTCGGCTAATGAAAAACTGTTTTTT. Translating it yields CASFPGGSANEKLFF.

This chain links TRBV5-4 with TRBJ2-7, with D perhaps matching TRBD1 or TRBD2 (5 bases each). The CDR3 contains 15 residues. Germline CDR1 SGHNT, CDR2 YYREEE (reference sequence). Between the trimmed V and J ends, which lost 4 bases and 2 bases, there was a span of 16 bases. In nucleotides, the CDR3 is TGTGCCAGCAGCGCCCCAGGGAGATCCCCCTACGAGCAGTACTTC. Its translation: CASSAPGRSPYEQYF.

The CDR3 DNA sequence: TGTGCCAGCAGCCCCGGGACTCTATCTTTCTTT. Its protein is CASSPGTLSFF. The genes are TRBV2 and TRBJ1-1; D is possibly TRBD1 (5 bases). The CDR3 spans 11 residues. The V and J ends lost 6 bases and 12 bases respectively, with 14 bases between them. Germline CDR1 reads SNHLY; CDR2 reads FYNNEI.

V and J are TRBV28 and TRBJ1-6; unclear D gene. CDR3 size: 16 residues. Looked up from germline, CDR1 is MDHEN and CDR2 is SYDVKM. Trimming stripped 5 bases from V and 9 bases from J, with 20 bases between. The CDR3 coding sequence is TGTGCCAGCAGTCGTCCGGGTCTCACTTCAGGTTCACCCCTCCACTTT. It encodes CASSRPGLTSGSPLHF.

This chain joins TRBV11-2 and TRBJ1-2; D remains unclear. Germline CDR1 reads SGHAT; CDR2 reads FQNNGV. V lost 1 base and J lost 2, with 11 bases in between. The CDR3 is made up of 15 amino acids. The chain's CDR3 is CASSLGQTLNYGYTF. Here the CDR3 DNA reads TGTGCCAGCAGCTTAGGTCAGACGTTAAACTATGGCTACACCTTC.

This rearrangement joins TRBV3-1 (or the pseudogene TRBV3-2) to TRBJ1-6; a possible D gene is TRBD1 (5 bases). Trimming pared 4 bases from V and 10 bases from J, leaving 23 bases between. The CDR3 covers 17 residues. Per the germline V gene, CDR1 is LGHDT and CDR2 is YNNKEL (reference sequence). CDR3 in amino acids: CASSRGRESRDRSPLHF. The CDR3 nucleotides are TGTGCCAGCAGCCGGGGCCGCGAGAGCAGGGATCGATCACCCCTCCACTTT.